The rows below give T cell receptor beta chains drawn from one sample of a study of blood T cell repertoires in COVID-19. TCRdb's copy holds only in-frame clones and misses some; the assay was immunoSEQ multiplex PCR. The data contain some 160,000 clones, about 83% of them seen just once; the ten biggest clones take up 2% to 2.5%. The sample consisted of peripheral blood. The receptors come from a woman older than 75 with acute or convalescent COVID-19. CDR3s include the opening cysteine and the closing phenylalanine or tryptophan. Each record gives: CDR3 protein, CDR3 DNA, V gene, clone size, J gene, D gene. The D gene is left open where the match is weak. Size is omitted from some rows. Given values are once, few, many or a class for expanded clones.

CASSRTGATGELFF	TGCGCCAGCAGCCGGACAGGGGCGACCGGGGAGCTGTTTTTT	TRBV4-3	NA	TRBJ2-2	TRBD1
CASSLTVAGGQETQYF	TGCGCCAGCAGCTTGACGGTAGCGGGGGGACAAGAGACCCAGTACTTC	TRBV5-1	NA	TRBJ2-5	TRBD2
CASRGQSNHTQNTEAFF	TGTGCCAGCAGGGGACAGAGCAATCACACCCAGAACACTGAAGCTTTCTTT	TRBV25-1	NA	TRBJ1-1	TRBD1
CASSSAGTGGDEQYF	TGCGCCAGCAGCTCCGCCGGGACAGGGGGCGACGAGCAGTACTTC	TRBV5-1	NA	TRBJ2-7	TRBD1
CASSPRLAGGHKYF	TGTGCCAGCAGCCCAAGACTAGCGGGAGGGCACAAGTACTTC	TRBV3-1/TRBV3-2	NA	TRBJ2-7	TRBD2
CASSIDRRGNEQYF	TGTGCCAGTAGTATAGATCGACGAGGGAACGAGCAGTACTTC	TRBV19	NA	TRBJ2-7	NA
CASSPLGGAGAPDTQYF	TGTGCCAGCAGTCCCCTGGGGGGAGCGGGAGCCCCAGATACGCAGTATTTT	TRBV6-4	NA	TRBJ2-3	TRBD2
CAWRGVFTEAFF	TGTGCCTGGAGAGGGGTGTTCACTGAAGCTTTCTTT	TRBV30	NA	TRBJ1-1	NA
CASSEVTDNQPQHF	TGTGCCAGCAGTGAAGTCACAGACAATCAGCCCCAGCATTTT	TRBV6-1	once	TRBJ1-5	NA
CASSSRRYNEQFF	TGTGCCAGCAGTTCCCGGAGATACAATGAGCAGTTCTTC	TRBV6-2/TRBV6-3	NA	TRBJ2-1	NA
CASSPTPIRGHGELFF	TGCGCCAGCAGCCCCACGCCTATAAGGGGGCACGGGGAGCTGTTTTTT	TRBV4-3	NA	TRBJ2-2	TRBD1
CASSVGFIRQGVQETQYF	TGTGCCAGCAGCGTAGGGTTTATTAGACAGGGGGTCCAAGAGACCCAGTACTTC	TRBV9	NA	TRBJ2-5	TRBD1
CASSLGTSGRRRETQYF	TGTGCCAGCTCACTAGGGACTAGCGGGAGGAGGAGAGAGACCCAGTACTTC	TRBV18	NA	TRBJ2-5	TRBD2
CASSHLSQGRETQYF	TGCGCCAGCAGCCATCTTTCACAGGGGCGGGAGACCCAGTACTTC	TRBV4-1	NA	TRBJ2-5	TRBD1
CASSGQGEYEQYF	TGTGCCAGCAGTGGGCAGGGGGAATACGAGCAGTACTTC	TRBV11-3	NA	TRBJ2-7	TRBD1
CASSQVGQGREKLFF	TGCGCCAGCAGCCAGGTTGGACAGGGGCGCGAAAAACTGTTTTTT	TRBV4-1	NA	TRBJ1-4	TRBD1
CASSRGGTQQFF	TGTGCCAGCAGTCGTGGCGGCACCCAGCAGTTCTTC	TRBV6-2/TRBV6-3	NA	TRBJ2-1	NA
CASSPPGEYEQYF	TGTGCCAGCAGTCCCCCTGGGGAGTACGAGCAGTACTTC	TRBV6-6	NA	TRBJ2-7	NA
CASSLAGVKGDTQYF	TGCGCCAGCAGCTTGGCAGGGGTGAAGGGAGATACGCAGTATTTT	TRBV5-1	NA	TRBJ2-3	NA
CASSSTGQGSTGELFF	TGTGCCAGCAGCTCCACTGGACAGGGATCCACCGGGGAGCTGTTTTTT	TRBV7-3	NA	TRBJ2-2	TRBD1
CASNREPNTGELFF	TGTGCCAGCAACCGGGAACCGAACACCGGGGAGCTGTTTTTT	TRBV7-2	NA	TRBJ2-2	NA
CASSIQGTWNQPQHF	TGTGCCAGTAGTATACAGGGTACGTGGAATCAGCCCCAGCATTTT	TRBV19	large	TRBJ1-5	NA
CASSQGQGTSQPQHF	TGTGCCAGCAGCCAGGGACAGGGAACAAGTCAGCCCCAGCATTTT	TRBV6-5	NA	TRBJ1-5	TRBD1
CASSLTVTGELFF	TGCGCCAGCAGCTTGACGGTCACCGGGGAGCTGTTTTTT	TRBV5-1	NA	TRBJ2-2	NA
CASSQDMGQSSYNEQFF	TGCGCCAGCAGCCAAGACATGGGACAGAGCTCCTACAATGAGCAGTTCTTC	TRBV4-1	NA	TRBJ2-1	TRBD1
CSPTESHF	TGCAGTCCTACTGAGTCTCATTTT	TRBV20-1	NA	TRBJ2-3	NA
CASSPSYYGYTF	TGTGCCAGCAGCCCGAGCTACTATGGCTACACCTTC	TRBV7-9	few	TRBJ1-2	NA
CASRLGAYMPLHF	TGTGCCAGTAGATTAGGGGCATATATGCCCCTCCACTTT	TRBV19	NA	TRBJ1-6	NA
CASSQTGTNQETQYF	TGCGCCAGCAGTCAGACCGGGACAAACCAAGAGACCCAGTACTTC	TRBV10-1	NA	TRBJ2-5	NA
CATSRDRQGVVGYTF	TGTGCCACCAGCAGAGATAGACAGGGAGTGGTTGGCTACACCTTC	TRBV15	NA	TRBJ1-2	TRBD1
CASSRTGLLHGYTF	TGTGCCAGCAGCAGGACAGGGCTCCTCCATGGCTACACCTTC	TRBV5-6	NA	TRBJ1-2	TRBD1
CASSKRTSGGPNTGELFF	TGTGCCAGCAGTAAACGGACTAGCGGGGGCCCGAACACCGGGGAGCTGTTTTTT	TRBV6-2/TRBV6-3	once	TRBJ2-2	TRBD2
CASSGRGAINYGYTF	TGTGCCAGCAGCGGCCGTGGGGCAATTAACTATGGCTACACCTTC	TRBV7-2	few	TRBJ1-2	NA
CASSLWQGTNTGELFF	TGTGCCAGCAGTTTATGGCAGGGAACGAACACCGGGGAGCTGTTTTTT	TRBV28	NA	TRBJ2-2	NA
CASSGQRGGLGEQFF	TGTGCCAGCAGCGGTCAGCGGGGGGGCCTCGGTGAGCAGTTCTTC	TRBV9	NA	TRBJ2-1	TRBD2
CASSSTAGGNQPQHF	TGTGCCAGCAGCTCCACCGCGGGGGGCAATCAGCCCCAGCATTTT	TRBV7-9	NA	TRBJ1-5	NA
CASSVVEGTRGIVDGYTF	TGTGCCAGCAGCGTAGTAGAAGGTACAAGGGGCATCGTCGATGGCTACACCTTC	TRBV9	NA	TRBJ1-2	NA
CASSLRGPGNQPQHF	TGTGCCAGCAGCTTAAGGGGGCCGGGCAATCAGCCCCAGCATTTT	TRBV11-2	few	TRBJ1-5	TRBD1
CASSLTGFYGYTF	TGTGCCAGCAGCTTGACAGGCTTCTATGGCTACACCTTC	TRBV28	NA	TRBJ1-2	NA
CASSRSGIAGELFF	TGTGCCAGCAGCCGGAGCGGTATTGCCGGGGAGCTGTTTTTT	TRBV7-3	NA	TRBJ2-2	NA
CAWSEGHGNTIYF	TGTGCCTGGAGTGAGGGACACGGAAACACCATATATTTT	TRBV30	NA	TRBJ1-3	NA
CASSPNPGRNEKLFF	TGTGCCAGCAGCCCGAATCCGGGGAGAAATGAAAAACTGTTTTTT	TRBV5-4	NA	TRBJ1-4	NA
CASSTGQGITMNTEAFF	TGTGCCAGCTCAACCGGACAGGGGATAACCATGAACACTGAAGCTTTCTTT	TRBV18	few	TRBJ1-1	TRBD1
CASSVTEGETQYF	TGTGCCAGCAGCGTTACAGAGGGAGAGACCCAGTACTTC	TRBV9	NA	TRBJ2-5	NA
CASTPTGTPNTGELFF	TGTGCCAGTACCCCTACCGGGACACCCAACACCGGGGAGCTGTTTTTT	TRBV19	few	TRBJ2-2	NA
CASSKLAGATYEQYF	TGTGCCAGCAGTAAACTAGCGGGGGCTACCTACGAGCAGTACTTC	TRBV6-6	NA	TRBJ2-7	TRBD2
CATVLVRQNYEQYF	TGCGCCACAGTTCTTGTCCGCCAAAACTACGAGCAGTACTTC	TRBV10-1	NA	TRBJ2-7	NA
CASSFTSGRRNYEQYF	TGTGCCAGCAGTTTTACTAGCGGGAGACGCAACTACGAGCAGTACTTC	TRBV27	few	TRBJ2-7	TRBD2
CATGQGVTDTQYF	TGTGCCACTGGACAGGGGGTGACAGATACGCAGTATTTT	TRBV24-1	NA	TRBJ2-3	TRBD1
CASSLGTGVGYGYTF	TGTGCCAGCAGCCTCGGGACAGGGGTGGGCTATGGCTACACCTTC	TRBV3-1/TRBV3-2	NA	TRBJ1-2	TRBD1
CAISAGTQNSPLHF	TGTGCCATCAGTGCCGGGACACAGAATTCACCCCTCCACTTT	TRBV10-3	NA	TRBJ1-6	NA
CAISYGGAASTDTQYF	TGTGCCATCAGTTATGGGGGGGCGGCTAGCACAGATACGCAGTATTTT	TRBV10-3	NA	TRBJ2-3	NA
CSAGGGVYEQYF	TGCAGCGCAGGGGGTGGGGTCTACGAGCAGTACTTC	TRBV29-1	NA	TRBJ2-7	TRBD1
CASSRPGDYALNLHF	TGTGCCAGCAGCCGCCCGGGGGACTATGCCTTAAACCTCCACTTT	TRBV28	NA	TRBJ1-6	NA
CASSPRGPHYGYTF	TGTGCCAGCAGCCCCAGGGGGCCGCACTATGGCTACACCTTC	TRBV3-1/TRBV3-2	NA	TRBJ1-2	TRBD1
CASSLAGENEQYF	TGTGCCAGCAGCTTAGCGGGAGAAAACGAGCAGTACTTC	TRBV5-4	NA	TRBJ2-7	TRBD2
CASTYSVNTQYF	TGTGCCAGCACTTACAGTGTAAATACGCAGTATTTT	TRBV12-3/TRBV12-4	NA	TRBJ2-3	NA